Listed below are T cell receptor beta chains from one sample, sequenced in a study of cytomegalovirus exposure and HLA in healthy donors. Produced via immunoSEQ multiplex PCR; TCRdb's table is partial and in-frame only. Counted here are more than 110,000 clones, 65% to 80% occurring once; the ten biggest clones make up around 3.6%. The source material was PBMCs. The receptors were gathered from a male donor in good health and CMV-seronegative. CDR3s include the opening cysteine and the closing phenylalanine or tryptophan. Fields, in order: clone size, V gene, J gene, D gene, CDR3 protein, CDR3 DNA. D genes are given only for firm matches. Only part of the rows carry a size: once, few, many, or a class if the clone is expanded.

clone size: .; V gene: TRBV11-2; J gene: TRBJ2-5; D gene: TRBD1; CDR3 protein: CASSPDRMTETQYF; CDR3 DNA: TGTGCCAGCAGCCCGGACAGGATGACGGAGACCCAGTACTTC
clone size: .; V gene: TRBV7-9; J gene: TRBJ1-2; D gene: TRBD1; CDR3 protein: CASSYGAGGVGYTF; CDR3 DNA: TGTGCCAGCAGCTACGGGGCAGGGGGCGTTGGCTACACCTTC
clone size: .; V gene: TRBV6-1; J gene: TRBJ1-2; D gene: .; CDR3 protein: CASSGSLGRGAPQDTF; CDR3 DNA: TGTGCCAGCAGTGGATCCCTTGGCAGGGGCGCCCCCCAAGACACCTTC
clone size: few; V gene: TRBV12-5; J gene: TRBJ2-7; D gene: TRBD2; CDR3 protein: CASGPSGLAGPGEQYF; CDR3 DNA: TGTGCTAGTGGTCCATCGGGACTAGCGGGCCCGGGCGAGCAGTACTTC
clone size: .; V gene: TRBV6-5; J gene: TRBJ1-1; D gene: TRBD1; CDR3 protein: CASSSPGQRNTEAFF; CDR3 DNA: TGTGCCAGCAGCAGCCCGGGACAGAGGAACACTGAAGCTTTCTTT
clone size: once; V gene: TRBV25-1; J gene: TRBJ2-7; D gene: .; CDR3 protein: CASSVSRYEQYF; CDR3 DNA: TGTGCCAGCAGTGTTTCCCGGTACGAGCAGTACTTC
clone size: once; V gene: TRBV2; J gene: TRBJ2-7; D gene: TRBD1; CDR3 protein: CASSGQGYSEQYF; CDR3 DNA: TGTGCCAGCTCCGGACAGGGTTATAGCGAGCAGTACTTC
clone size: .; V gene: TRBV5-1; J gene: TRBJ2-3; D gene: TRBD2; CDR3 protein: CASSPGLAGAGDTQYF; CDR3 DNA: TGCGCCAGCAGCCCAGGACTAGCGGGAGCGGGGGATACGCAGTATTTT
clone size: .; V gene: TRBV6-4; J gene: TRBJ2-3; D gene: .; CDR3 protein: CASSKGGRGARTDTQYF; CDR3 DNA: TGTGCCAGCAGTAAAGGTGGCAGGGGTGCGAGAACAGATACGCAGTATTTT
clone size: .; V gene: TRBV6-4; J gene: TRBJ2-3; D gene: TRBD2; CDR3 protein: CASSTSGATDTQYF; CDR3 DNA: TGTGCCAGCAGCACTAGCGGCGCCACAGATACGCAGTATTTT
clone size: .; V gene: TRBV4-2; J gene: TRBJ1-2; D gene: .; CDR3 protein: CASSRGGGYTF; CDR3 DNA: TGTGCCAGCAGCCGGGGAGGTGGCTACACCTTC
clone size: .; V gene: TRBV5-1; J gene: TRBJ2-5; D gene: .; CDR3 protein: CASRGGGPETQYF; CDR3 DNA: TGCGCCAGCAGAGGCGGGGGCCCAGAGACCCAGTACTTC
clone size: .; V gene: TRBV7-8; J gene: TRBJ2-7; D gene: .; CDR3 protein: CASRLSGPEQYF; CDR3 DNA: TGTGCCAGCCGTCTCTCAGGGCCCGAGCAGTACTTC
clone size: .; V gene: TRBV7-9; J gene: TRBJ1-4; D gene: TRBD1; CDR3 protein: CASSGKTGRGEKLFF; CDR3 DNA: TGTGCCAGCAGCGGAAAGACAGGGCGCGGGGAAAAACTGTTTTTT
clone size: .; V gene: TRBV7-3; J gene: TRBJ2-5; D gene: .; CDR3 protein: CASSPGGRDGIETQYF; CDR3 DNA: TGTGCCAGCAGCCCAGGGGGGCGTGACGGAATCGAGACCCAGTACTTC
clone size: once; V gene: TRBV19; J gene: TRBJ1-2; D gene: TRBD1; CDR3 protein: CASSRQGQKGGYTF; CDR3 DNA: TGTGCCAGTAGTCGACAGGGACAGAAAGGTGGCTACACCTTC
clone size: .; V gene: TRBV9; J gene: TRBJ1-2; D gene: TRBD1; CDR3 protein: CASSVEQGFGYTF; CDR3 DNA: TGTGCCAGCAGCGTAGAACAGGGGTTTGGCTACACCTTC
clone size: .; V gene: TRBV18; J gene: TRBJ2-7; D gene: TRBD2; CDR3 protein: CASSPQGGYEQYF; CDR3 DNA: TGTGCCAGCTCACCACAGGGAGGGTACGAGCAGTACTTC
clone size: .; V gene: TRBV11-2; J gene: TRBJ2-1; D gene: TRBD2; CDR3 protein: CATIGLAGGPNEQFF; CDR3 DNA: TGTGCCACGATTGGACTAGCGGGGGGGCCCAATGAGCAGTTCTTC
clone size: few; V gene: TRBV7-6; J gene: TRBJ2-2; D gene: TRBD1; CDR3 protein: CASSWGQGAGELFF; CDR3 DNA: TGTGCCAGCAGCTGGGGACAGGGGGCCGGGGAGCTGTTTTTT
clone size: .; V gene: TRBV6-6; J gene: TRBJ2-2; D gene: TRBD1; CDR3 protein: CASNRDRADTGELFF; CDR3 DNA: TGTGCCAGCAACCGGGACAGGGCGGACACCGGGGAGCTGTTTTTT
clone size: .; V gene: TRBV18; J gene: TRBJ2-7; D gene: TRBD2; CDR3 protein: CASSPGTISEQYF; CDR3 DNA: TGTGCCAGCTCACCGGGGACTATCAGCGAGCAGTACTTC
clone size: .; V gene: TRBV19; J gene: TRBJ1-5; D gene: .; CDR3 protein: CASSKGRGGYSNQPQHF; CDR3 DNA: TGTGCCAGTAGTAAGGGCAGGGGCGGCTATAGCAATCAGCCCCAGCATTTT
clone size: .; V gene: TRBV11-3; J gene: TRBJ1-1; D gene: .; CDR3 protein: CASSEAPGNTEAFF; CDR3 DNA: TGTGCCAGCAGCGAAGCCCCGGGGAACACTGAAGCTTTCTTT
clone size: .; V gene: TRBV6-5; J gene: TRBJ2-7; D gene: TRBD1; CDR3 protein: CASRMDRGLQEQYF; CDR3 DNA: TGTGCCAGCAGGATGGACAGGGGGCTACAGGAGCAGTACTTC
clone size: .; V gene: TRBV18; J gene: TRBJ1-4; D gene: .; CDR3 protein: CASFPRLNEKLFF; CDR3 DNA: TGTGCCAGCTTCCCCAGGCTTAATGAAAAACTGTTTTTT
clone size: .; V gene: TRBV19; J gene: TRBJ1-3; D gene: TRBD1; CDR3 protein: CASSRGTGAYSGNTIYF; CDR3 DNA: TGTGCCAGTAGTAGGGGAACAGGGGCATACTCTGGAAACACCATATATTTT
clone size: .; V gene: TRBV4-1; J gene: TRBJ2-5; D gene: TRBD2; CDR3 protein: CASSQIAGEGETQYF; CDR3 DNA: TGCGCCAGCAGCCAGATAGCGGGAGAGGGGGAGACCCAGTACTTC
clone size: .; V gene: TRBV27; J gene: TRBJ1-2; D gene: .; CDR3 protein: CASSSRQKGFGYTF; CDR3 DNA: TGTGCCAGCAGTTCGAGACAGAAGGGGTTTGGCTACACCTTC
clone size: once; V gene: TRBV6-4; J gene: TRBJ2-1; D gene: .; CDR3 protein: CASSASGREQFF; CDR3 DNA: TGTGCCAGCAGTGCCAGCGGGCGTGAGCAGTTCTTC
clone size: .; V gene: TRBV6-5; J gene: TRBJ2-7; D gene: .; CDR3 protein: CASSYRGRTYEQYF; CDR3 DNA: TGTGCCAGCAGTTACAGGGGCAGGACCTACGAGCAGTACTTC
clone size: .; V gene: TRBV2; J gene: TRBJ2-7; D gene: .; CDR3 protein: CASSDQGEYEQYF; CDR3 DNA: TGTGCCAGCAGTGACCAGGGCGAATACGAGCAGTACTTC
clone size: .; V gene: TRBV19; J gene: TRBJ1-2; D gene: .; CDR3 protein: CASSQTGTKGYTF; CDR3 DNA: TGTGCCAGTAGTCAGACAGGAACGAAAGGCTACACCTTC
clone size: .; V gene: TRBV2; J gene: TRBJ2-3; D gene: TRBD1; CDR3 protein: CASRTGQGRSTDTQYF; CDR3 DNA: TGTGCCAGCAGGACAGGACAGGGACGTAGCACAGATACGCAGTATTTT
clone size: few; V gene: TRBV29-1; J gene: TRBJ2-3; D gene: .; CDR3 protein: CSVVGRQSGGDTQYF; CDR3 DNA: TGCAGCGTTGTCGGAAGACAGTCCGGGGGAGATACGCAGTATTTT
clone size: .; V gene: TRBV4-2; J gene: TRBJ2-2; D gene: TRBD2; CDR3 protein: CASSPPSGGFTGELFF; CDR3 DNA: TGTGCCAGCAGCCCCCCTAGCGGGGGGTTCACCGGGGAGCTGTTTTTT
clone size: .; V gene: TRBV5-1; J gene: TRBJ2-2; D gene: TRBD1; CDR3 protein: CASRRQGYTGELFF; CDR3 DNA: TGCGCCAGCAGGAGACAGGGGTACACCGGGGAGCTGTTTTTT
clone size: .; V gene: TRBV7-9; J gene: TRBJ1-1; D gene: .; CDR3 protein: CSSCRDTNEAFF; CDR3 DNA: TGTTCCAGCTGTCGGGACACCAATGAAGCTTTCTTT
clone size: once; V gene: TRBV19; J gene: TRBJ2-7; D gene: TRBD2; CDR3 protein: CASSILAGGNEQYF; CDR3 DNA: TGTGCCAGTAGTATACTAGCGGGAGGGAACGAGCAGTACTTC
clone size: .; V gene: TRBV6-5; J gene: TRBJ2-1; D gene: TRBD2; CDR3 protein: CASSGLAGGHNEQFF; CDR3 DNA: TGTGCCAGCAGTGGACTAGCGGGAGGGCACAATGAGCAGTTCTTC
clone size: few; V gene: TRBV7-3; J gene: TRBJ2-1; D gene: .; CDR3 protein: CASSWTVNNEQFF; CDR3 DNA: TGTGCCAGCAGCTGGACAGTTAACAATGAGCAGTTCTTC
clone size: .; V gene: TRBV19; J gene: TRBJ2-2; D gene: .; CDR3 protein: CASSIPKGGTGELFF; CDR3 DNA: TGTGCCAGTAGTATTCCAAAAGGGGGTACCGGGGAGCTGTTTTTT
clone size: .; V gene: TRBV7-3; J gene: TRBJ2-3; D gene: TRBD2; CDR3 protein: CASSPRGLAGGTDTQYF; CDR3 DNA: TGTGCCAGCAGCCCGCGAGGACTAGCGGGGGGCACAGATACGCAGTATTTT
clone size: once; V gene: TRBV19; J gene: TRBJ2-7; D gene: .; CDR3 protein: CASSIDGESYEQYF; CDR3 DNA: TGTGCCAGTAGTATAGACGGGGAGTCCTACGAGCAGTACTTC
clone size: .; V gene: TRBV7-9; J gene: TRBJ2-1; D gene: .; CDR3 protein: CSSSSFDEQFF; CDR3 DNA: TGTTCCAGCAGCTCTTTCGATGAGCAGTTCTTC
clone size: .; V gene: TRBV5-6; J gene: TRBJ1-4; D gene: .; CDR3 protein: CASSISGKGEKLFF; CDR3 DNA: TGTGCCAGCAGCATCTCAGGGAAGGGTGAAAAACTGTTTTTT